This T cell receptor beta chain was captured by sequencing in a study of PD-1 blockade in classical Hodgkin lymphoma. General study results and limits: Relapsed/refractory patients reportedly had lower baseline diversity than newly diagnosed patients. Repertoire differences have undefined causes, possibly disease activity or prior therapy.

Time point reported: cycle 4 day 1 (C4D1), after 6 weeks of nivolumab. Following autologous stem cell transplantation, relapse occurred in every patient, and exposure to brentuximab vedotin varied. In this sample, this clone turned up once. Its antigen is unknown. Clones were read by immunoSEQ multiplex PCR, and TCRdb kept only the in-frame ones, dropping some. This sample carries about 27,000 clones, about 72% of them seen once, and the ten largest clones take 3.5% to 4.5%. The clonotype comes from a human donor with classical Hodgkin lymphoma. The sequencing here drew on peripheral blood mononuclear cells (PBMCs), taken before the fourth cycle of nivolumab.

CDR3 in amino acids: CASSYLGQARDTQYF. As DNA, the CDR3 is TGTGCCAGCAGTTACCTCGGACAGGCTAGAGATACGCAGTATTTT. The chain couples TRBV6-5 to TRBJ2-3; TRBD1 matches at 7 bases. The CDR3 extends over 15 amino acids. The junction had 7 bases not matched to a gene; V was cut back by 2 bases and J by 5 bases. Germline V gene data show CDR1 as MNHEY and CDR2 as SVGAGI.